This T cell receptor (beta chain) was sequenced during a study of Ad26.COV2.S vaccination and SARS-CoV-2 variants. Sequenced by immunoSEQ multiplex PCR; TCRdb stores in-frame clones only, minus some. The sample yields around 370,000 clones, 70% to 90% seen once. Germline V CDR1 and CDR2: SGHVS, FQNEAQ. This CDR3 comprises 15 residues. The V gene end was trimmed by 3 bases and the J gene end by 6 bases; junction bases not matched to a gene: 6. This clone has only one observation. No antigen is known for it. Treatment denoted: about 20 received Ad26.COV2.S at low or high dose, single or two shots; 5 received placebo; per-sample allocation not given. Samples were taken on day 63 after the first vaccine or placebo injection. Built on an Ad26 vector, the vaccine expressed Wuhan-strain SARS-CoV-2 spike. Regarding the study as a whole: Vaccine and placebo recipients had similar non-spike TCR breadth. Considerable breadth of spike-specific CD8+ and CD4+ T cell responses has reportedly been documented following vaccination. Vaccinees showed greater spike-specific TCR breadth than placebo recipients.

This clonotype originated in a person aged 18-60 years who received the Ad26.COV2.S COVID-19 vaccine or a placebo. The material was peripheral blood, obtained in a trial of Ad26.COV2.S vaccine versus placebo. The chain couples TRBV7-8 to TRBJ2-1; 9 bases fit TRBD1. The CDR3 protein is CASSFRDREVNEQFF. The CDR3 DNA reads as TGTGCCAGCAGCTTCCGGGACAGGGAGGTCAATGAGCAGTTCTTC.